What follows are 3 T cell receptor beta chains derived from one specimen sequenced in a study of blood T cell repertoires in COVID-19 (dated by TCRdb to the early 2020s). Preparation of the library involved the immunoSEQ multiplex PCR assay. Held by TCRdb, this immuneACCESS table contains in-frame sequences only and omits some clones. Under half of the omission traces to an unresolved V gene where checked; the cause of the rest is unknown. The sample table lists roughly 40,000 clones, about 88% of them with a count of one. 15% to 20% of the sample rests with the top ten. The source material was peripheral blood. Receptors were obtained from a man aged 50-59 years in a cohort sampled during active COVID-19.

V usage is TRBV7-2 and J usage is TRBJ1-2, with D perhaps TRBD1 (5 bases). The germline CDR1 and CDR2 sequences are SGHTA and FQGNSA. V lost 5 bases to trimming and J lost 5 bases, with 12 bases between them. The CDR3 is 13 residues long. The CDR3 protein is CASSAGGTYGYTF. CDR3 bases: TGTGCCAGCAGCGCCGGGGGTACTTATGGCTACACCTTC.

The rearrangement uses TRBV2 and TRBJ2-1; 11 positions match TRBD2. CDR1 and CDR2 (germline): SNHLY, FYNNEI. CDR3 length equals 15 residues. The ends lost 6 bases at V and 1 base at J; junction bases unmatched: 2. CDR3 in DNA: TGTGCCAGCAGGGGACTAGCGGCTTCCTACAATGAGCAGTTCTTC. This translates into CASRGLAASYNEQFF.

The chain combines TRBV4-1 with TRBJ2-7; TRBD2 is a possible D gene (5 bases). The V gene's germline CDR1 is MGHRA and CDR2 YSYEKL. V was shortened by 0 bases and J by 4 bases, with 7 bases between the two germline ends. This CDR3 has 13 residues. The CDR3 nucleotides are TGCGCCAGCAGCCAAGAACCGGGATACGAGCAGTACTTC. This encodes CASSQEPGYEQYF.